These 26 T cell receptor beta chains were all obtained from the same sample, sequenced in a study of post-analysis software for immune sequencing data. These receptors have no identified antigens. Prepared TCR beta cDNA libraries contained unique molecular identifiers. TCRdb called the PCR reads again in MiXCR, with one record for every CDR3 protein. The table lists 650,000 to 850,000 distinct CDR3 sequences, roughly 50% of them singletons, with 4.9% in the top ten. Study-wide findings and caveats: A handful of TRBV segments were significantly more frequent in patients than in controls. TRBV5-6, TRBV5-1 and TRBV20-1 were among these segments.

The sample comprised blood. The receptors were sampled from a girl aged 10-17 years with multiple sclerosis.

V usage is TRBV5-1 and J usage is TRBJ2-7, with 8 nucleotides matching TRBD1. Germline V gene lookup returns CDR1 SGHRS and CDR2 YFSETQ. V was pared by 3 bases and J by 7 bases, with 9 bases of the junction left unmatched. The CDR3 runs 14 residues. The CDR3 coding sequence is TGCGCCAGCAGCTCTCGGACAGGGAACGATGAGCAGTACTTC. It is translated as CASSSRTGNDEQYF.

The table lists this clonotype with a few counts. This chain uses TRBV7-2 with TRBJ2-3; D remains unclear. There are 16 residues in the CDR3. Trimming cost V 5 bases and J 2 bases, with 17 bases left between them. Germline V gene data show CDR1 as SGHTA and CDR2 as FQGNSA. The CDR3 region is CASSLVSRTDTDTQYF. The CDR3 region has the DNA TGTGCCAGCAGCCTGGTGAGTCGGACCGACACAGATACGCAGTATTTT.

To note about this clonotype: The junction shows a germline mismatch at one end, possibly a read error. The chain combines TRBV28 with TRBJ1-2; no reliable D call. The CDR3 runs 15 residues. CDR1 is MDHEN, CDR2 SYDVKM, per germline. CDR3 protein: CASSFTARPNDGYTF. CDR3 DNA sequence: TGTGCCAGCAGTTTTACGGCGAGGCCTAACGATGGCTACACCTTC.

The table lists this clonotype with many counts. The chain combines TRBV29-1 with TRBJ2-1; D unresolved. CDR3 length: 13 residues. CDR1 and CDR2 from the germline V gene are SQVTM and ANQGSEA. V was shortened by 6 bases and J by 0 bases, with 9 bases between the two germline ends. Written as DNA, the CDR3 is TGCAGCGTCGAGAGGAGCTCCTACAATGAGCAGTTCTTC. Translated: CSVERSSYNEQFF.

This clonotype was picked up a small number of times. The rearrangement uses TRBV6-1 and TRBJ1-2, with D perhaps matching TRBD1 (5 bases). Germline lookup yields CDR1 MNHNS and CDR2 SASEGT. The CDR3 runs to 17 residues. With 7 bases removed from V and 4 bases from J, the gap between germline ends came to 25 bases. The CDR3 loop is CASKADWASTDTYGYTF. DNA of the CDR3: TGTGCCAGCAAAGCCGATTGGGCCTCGACGGACACCTATGGCTACACCTTC.

CDR3 protein: CSVGTGVHYEQYF. DNA of the CDR3: TGCAGCGTTGGCACAGGGGTTCATTACGAGCAGTACTTC. The chain recombines TRBV29-1 with TRBJ2-7; TRBD1 aligns across 7 bases. Germline V gene data show CDR1 as SQVTM and CDR2 as ANQGSEA. The CDR3 consists of 13 residues. J was trimmed by 4 bases and V by 4 bases; bases with no gene match: 7.

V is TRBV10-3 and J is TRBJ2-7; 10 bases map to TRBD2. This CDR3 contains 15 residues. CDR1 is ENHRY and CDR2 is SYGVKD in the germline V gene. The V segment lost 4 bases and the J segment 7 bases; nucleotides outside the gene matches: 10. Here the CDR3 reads CAISGSSGRTEEQYF. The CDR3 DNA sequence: TGTGCCATCAGTGGATCTAGCGGGAGAACAGAAGAGCAGTACTTC.

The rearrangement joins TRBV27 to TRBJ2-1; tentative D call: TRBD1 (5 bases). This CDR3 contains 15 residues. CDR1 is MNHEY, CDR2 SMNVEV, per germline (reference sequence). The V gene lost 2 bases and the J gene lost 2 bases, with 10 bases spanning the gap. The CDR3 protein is CASSLGAAPYNEQFF. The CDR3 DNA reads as TGTGCCAGCAGTTTAGGGGCGGCCCCCTACAATGAGCAGTTCTTC.

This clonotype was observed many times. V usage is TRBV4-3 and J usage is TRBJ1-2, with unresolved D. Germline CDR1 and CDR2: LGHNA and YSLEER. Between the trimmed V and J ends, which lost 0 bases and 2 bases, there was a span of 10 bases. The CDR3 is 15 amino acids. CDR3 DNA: TGCGCCAGCAGCCAAGATACAGCGGCGAACTATGGCTACACCTTC. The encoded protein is CASSQDTAANYGYTF.

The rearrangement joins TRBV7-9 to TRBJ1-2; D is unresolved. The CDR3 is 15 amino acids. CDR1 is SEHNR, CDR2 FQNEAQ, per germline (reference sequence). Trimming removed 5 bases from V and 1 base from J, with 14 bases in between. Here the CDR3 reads CASSAWTNLNYGYTF. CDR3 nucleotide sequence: TGTGCCAGCAGCGCTTGGACCAATCTTAACTATGGCTACACCTTC.

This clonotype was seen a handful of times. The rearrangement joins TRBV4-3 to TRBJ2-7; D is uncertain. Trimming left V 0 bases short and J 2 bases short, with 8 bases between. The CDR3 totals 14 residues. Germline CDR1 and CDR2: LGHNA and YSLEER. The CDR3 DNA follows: TGCGCCAGCAGCCAAGAGTTGGGTCCCTACGAGCAGTACTTC. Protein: CASSQELGPYEQYF.

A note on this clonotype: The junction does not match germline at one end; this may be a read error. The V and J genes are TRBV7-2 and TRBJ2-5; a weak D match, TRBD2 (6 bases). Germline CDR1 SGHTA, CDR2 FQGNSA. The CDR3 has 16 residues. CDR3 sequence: CASGLTFRGAGETQYF. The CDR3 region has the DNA TGTGCCAGCGGCTTAACTTTTCGGGGAGCGGGAGAGACCCAGTACTTC.

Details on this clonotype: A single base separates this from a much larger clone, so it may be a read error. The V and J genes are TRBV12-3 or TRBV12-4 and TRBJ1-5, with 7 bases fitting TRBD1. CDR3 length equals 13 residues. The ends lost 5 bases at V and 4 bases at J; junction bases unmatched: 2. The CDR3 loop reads CASSDRANQPQHF. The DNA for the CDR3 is TGTGCCAGCAGTGACAGGGCGAATCAGCCCCAGCATTTT.

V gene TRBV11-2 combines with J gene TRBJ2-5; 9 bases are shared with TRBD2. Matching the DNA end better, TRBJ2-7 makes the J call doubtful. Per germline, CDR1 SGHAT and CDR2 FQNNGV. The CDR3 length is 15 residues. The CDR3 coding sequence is TGTGCCAGCAGCTCCAAAAAGCGGGAGGATTCCGAGCAGTACTTC. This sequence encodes CASSSKKREDSEQYF.

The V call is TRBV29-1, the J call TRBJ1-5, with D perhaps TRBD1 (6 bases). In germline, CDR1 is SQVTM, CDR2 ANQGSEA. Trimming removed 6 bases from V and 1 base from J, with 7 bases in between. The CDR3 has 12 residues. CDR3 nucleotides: TGCAGCGTGGGACACAGCAATCAGCCCCAGCATTTT. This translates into CSVGHSNQPQHF.

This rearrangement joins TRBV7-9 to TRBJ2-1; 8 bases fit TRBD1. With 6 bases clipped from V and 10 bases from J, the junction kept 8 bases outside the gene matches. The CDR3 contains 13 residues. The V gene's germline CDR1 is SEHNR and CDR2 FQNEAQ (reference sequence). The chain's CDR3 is CASRHTGGTEQFF. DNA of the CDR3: TGTGCCAGCAGACATACAGGGGGTACGGAGCAGTTCTTC.

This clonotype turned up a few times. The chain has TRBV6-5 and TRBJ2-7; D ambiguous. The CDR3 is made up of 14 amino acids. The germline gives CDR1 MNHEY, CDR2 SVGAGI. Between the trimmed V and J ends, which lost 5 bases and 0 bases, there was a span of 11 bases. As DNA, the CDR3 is TGTGCCAGCAGTCCGGACCTAGGCTCCTACGAGCAGTACTTC. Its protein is CASSPDLGSYEQYF.

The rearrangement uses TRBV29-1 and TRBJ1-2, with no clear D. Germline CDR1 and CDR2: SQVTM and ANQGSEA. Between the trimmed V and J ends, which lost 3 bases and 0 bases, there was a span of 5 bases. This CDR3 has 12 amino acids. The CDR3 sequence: CSVEDANYGYTF. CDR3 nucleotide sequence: TGCAGCGTTGAGGACGCTAACTATGGCTACACCTTC.

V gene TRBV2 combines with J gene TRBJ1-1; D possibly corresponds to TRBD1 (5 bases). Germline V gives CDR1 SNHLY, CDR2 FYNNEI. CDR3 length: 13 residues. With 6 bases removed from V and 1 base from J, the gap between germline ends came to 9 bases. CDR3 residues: CASRPTANTEAFF. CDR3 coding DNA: TGTGCCAGCAGGCCGACAGCGAACACTGAAGCTTTCTTT.

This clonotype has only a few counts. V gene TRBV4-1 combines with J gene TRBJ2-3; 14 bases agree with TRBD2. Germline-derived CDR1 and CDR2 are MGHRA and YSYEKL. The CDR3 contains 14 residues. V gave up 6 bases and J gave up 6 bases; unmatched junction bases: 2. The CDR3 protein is CASSRLAGGDTQYF. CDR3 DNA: TGCGCCAGCAGTCGACTAGCGGGAGGGGATACGCAGTATTTT.

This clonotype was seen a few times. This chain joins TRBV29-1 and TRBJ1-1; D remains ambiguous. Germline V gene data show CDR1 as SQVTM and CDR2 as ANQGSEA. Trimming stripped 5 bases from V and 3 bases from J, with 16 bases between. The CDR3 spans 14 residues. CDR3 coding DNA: TGCAGCGTTCAGGCCGGCAGTGCGGACACTGAAGCTTTCTTT. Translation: CSVQAGSADTEAFF.

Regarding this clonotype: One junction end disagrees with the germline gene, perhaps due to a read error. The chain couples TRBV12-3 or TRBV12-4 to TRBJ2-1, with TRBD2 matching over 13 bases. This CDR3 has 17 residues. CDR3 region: CACSPRTSGSPYNEQFF. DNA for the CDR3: TGTGCCTGCAGTCCCCGGACTAGCGGGAGCCCCTACAATGAGCAGTTCTTC.

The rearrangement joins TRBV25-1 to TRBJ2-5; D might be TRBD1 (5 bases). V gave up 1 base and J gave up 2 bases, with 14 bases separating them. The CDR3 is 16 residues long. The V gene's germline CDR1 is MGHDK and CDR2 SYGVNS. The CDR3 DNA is TGTGCCAGCAGTGAATTTGTGGGGCCATCACAAGAGACCCAGTACTTC. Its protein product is CASSEFVGPSQETQYF. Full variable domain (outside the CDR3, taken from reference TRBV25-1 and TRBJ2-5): EADIYQTPRYLVIGTGKKITLECSQTMGHDKMYWYQQDPGMELHLIHYSYGVNSTEKGDLSSESTVSRIRTEHFPLTLESARPSHTSQYLCASSEFVGPSQETQYFGPGTRLLVL.

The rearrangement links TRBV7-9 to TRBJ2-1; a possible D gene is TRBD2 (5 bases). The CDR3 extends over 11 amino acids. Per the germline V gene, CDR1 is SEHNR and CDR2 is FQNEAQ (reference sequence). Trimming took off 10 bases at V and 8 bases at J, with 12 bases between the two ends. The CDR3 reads CATWAGDEQFF. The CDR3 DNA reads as TGTGCCACCTGGGCCGGGGATGAGCAGTTCTTC.

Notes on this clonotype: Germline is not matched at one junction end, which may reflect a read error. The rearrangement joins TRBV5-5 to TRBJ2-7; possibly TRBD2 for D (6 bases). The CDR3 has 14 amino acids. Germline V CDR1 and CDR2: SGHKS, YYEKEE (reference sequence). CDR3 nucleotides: TGTGCCAGCAGCGGCGGCGGGGCCCAGGGCGAGCAGTACTTT. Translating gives CASSGGGAQGEQYF. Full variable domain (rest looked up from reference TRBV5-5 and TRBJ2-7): DAGVTQSPTHLIKTRGQQVTLRCSPISGHKSVSWYQQVLGQGPQFIFQYYEKEERGRGNFPDRFSARQFPNYSSELNVNALLLGDSALYLCASSGGGAQGEQYFGPGTRLTVT.

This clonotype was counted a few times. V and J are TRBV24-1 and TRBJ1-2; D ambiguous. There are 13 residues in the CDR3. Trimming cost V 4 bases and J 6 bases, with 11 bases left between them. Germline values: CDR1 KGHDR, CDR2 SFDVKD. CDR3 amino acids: CATSETISDGYTF. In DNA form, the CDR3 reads TGTGCCACCAGTGAAACCATCAGCGATGGCTACACCTTC.